This T cell receptor beta chain was observed in a study of shared clonotypes between healthy human individuals. Sequenced by immunoSEQ multiplex PCR; TCRdb stores in-frame clones only, minus some. The data contain about half a million clones, 79% of them seen just once; the ten biggest clones take up 10% to 15%. Each unsorted sample relied on 100 million or so PBMCs as its source of genomic DNA. Germline values: CDR1 MNHEY, CDR2 SVGAGI. This CDR3 comprises 15 residues. V was clipped by 0 bases and J by 8 bases, with 14 bases between them. The chain recombines TRBV6-5 with TRBJ2-1; weak D call: TRBD2 (6 bases). This receptor was obtained from a woman between 35 and 50 years old in good health. Some clones in this sample may be carry-over from other donors' samples. Material for sequencing was PBMCs. CDR3 coding DNA: TGTGCCAGCAGTTACTCGCGCGGGATAGGGGATGAGCAGTTCTTC. It encodes CASSYSRGIGDEQFF.